This TCR beta chain was sequenced for a study of cytomegalovirus exposure and HLA in healthy donors. The V gene's germline CDR1 is SGHNT and CDR2 YYREEE (reference sequence). This CDR3 is built from 14 residues. The germline V and J ends were trimmed by 0 bases and 2 bases, with 8 bases remaining between them. Clones were read by immunoSEQ multiplex PCR, and TCRdb kept only the in-frame ones, dropping some. The table lists 130,000 to 150,000 clones, 86% of them singletons, with 2.9% in the top ten. The TCR comes from a man aged 18 to 29 in good health and CMV-seronegative. The sample taken for sequencing was PBMCs. This chain links TRBV5-4 with TRBJ2-5, with D possibly TRBD1 on 5 matching bases. The CDR3 here is CASSLVTEQETQYF. Here the CDR3 DNA reads TGTGCCAGCAGCTTGGTGACAGAACAAGAGACCCAGTACTTC.